The 29 T cell receptor beta chains presented below share a single source sample, sequenced in a study of T cells after yellow fever vaccination. TCRdb reanalysed the 5' RACE reads using MiXCR and keeps one entry per CDR3 protein. The sample contains approximately 85,000 distinct CDR3 sequences, approximately 12% of which appear only once. This specimen was CD8+ T cells not binding an NS4B(214-222) dextramer, sorted from PBMCs, taken approximately 20 days after the first yellow fever vaccination. The origin of the receptors is a man aged 18 to 35 who received the YFV17D yellow fever vaccine.

This clonotype was found a few times. CDR3 in DNA: TGCGCCAGCAGCCACCGACAGGGGGCCACCTACGAGCAGTACTTC. Its translation is CASSHRQGATYEQYF. V is TRBV4-1 and J is TRBJ2-7; TRBD1 aligns across 10 bases. CDR3 size: 15 residues. J was trimmed by 2 bases and V by 3 bases; bases with no gene match: 4. Germline values: CDR1 MGHRA, CDR2 YSYEKL.

A few counts support this clonotype. This chain connects TRBV12-3 or TRBV12-4 to TRBJ1-3; no clear D gene. The CDR3 has 14 amino acids. V lost 4 bases and J lost 0, with 7 bases in between. DNA of the CDR3: TGTGCCAGCAGTTCCAGGTACTCTGGAAACACCATATATTTT. The encoded protein is CASSSRYSGNTIYF.

This clonotype turned up a few times. V is TRBV6-1 and J is TRBJ2-3; 8 bases align to TRBD1. There are 13 residues in the CDR3. V shed 7 bases and J 4 bases; nucleotides not matched to a gene: 4. Germline V lookup: CDR1 MNHNS, CDR2 SASEGT. The DNA for the CDR3 is TGTGCCAGCACCGGACAGGGCGCAGATACGCAGTATTTT. This codes for CASTGQGADTQYF.

The chain links TRBV7-9 to TRBJ2-2; no reliable D call. Germline lookup yields CDR1 SEHNR and CDR2 FQNEAQ (reference sequence). V lost 0 bases and J 3 bases, leaving 8 bases between the germline ends. The CDR3 runs 15 residues. CDR3 sequence: CASSLAGAYTGELFF. CDR3 in DNA: TGTGCCAGCAGCTTAGCGGGTGCCTACACCGGGGAGCTGTTTTTT.

The genes are TRBV29-1 and TRBJ2-5; D possibly corresponds to TRBD1 (5 bases). Germline V lookup: CDR1 SQVTM, CDR2 ANQGSEA. The CDR3 contains 15 residues. Trimming left V 3 bases short and J 2 bases short, with 16 bases between. CDR3 protein: CSVDTDTGDQETQYF. The CDR3 DNA sequence: TGCAGCGTTGATACGGATACAGGCGATCAAGAGACCCAGTACTTC.

The chain employs TRBV7-9 and TRBJ1-6; a possible D gene is TRBD1 (5 bases). The germline V gene has CDR1 SEHNR and CDR2 FQNEAQ (reference sequence). The CDR3 runs to 17 residues. Between the trimmed V and J ends, which lost 6 bases and 8 bases, there was a span of 23 bases. CDR3 bases: TGTGCCAGCAGAATAGCCGATTGGGACGCCGCCGATTCACCCCTCCACTTT. It encodes CASRIADWDAADSPLHF.

The V call is TRBV5-4, the J call TRBJ2-2, with D unresolved. Germline V gene sequence: CDR1 SGHNT, CDR2 YYREEE (reference sequence). Trimming took 4 bases from V and 4 from J, leaving 11 bases between them. This CDR3 is 14 amino acids long. CDR3 amino acids: CASSPSLSTGELFF. CDR3 coding DNA: TGTGCCAGCAGCCCAAGTCTGAGCACCGGGGAGCTGTTTTTT.

The chain couples TRBV5-1 to TRBJ2-3, with 9 nucleotides matching TRBD2. CDR3 length: 16 residues. Germline assignment: CDR1 SGHRS and CDR2 YFSETQ. J gave up 2 bases and V 0 bases, and 4 bases lay outside the gene matches. The CDR3 reads CASSLALAGTTDTQYF. CDR3 in DNA: TGCGCCAGCAGCTTGGCGCTAGCGGGGACCACAGATACGCAGTATTTT.

This clonotype appeared a few times. The V gene is TRBV6-4, the J gene TRBJ2-2; 16 bases fit TRBD2. Germline values: CDR1 MRHNA, CDR2 SNTAGT. The CDR3 is made up of 19 amino acids. J lost 5 bases, V lost 5 bases, and 11 bases had no gene match. The CDR3 DNA sequence: TGTGCCAGCAGTACGCCGGGACTAGCGGGGGGGCGTGAGACCGGGGAGCTGTTTTTT. Its translation is CASSTPGLAGGRETGELFF.

The rearrangement uses TRBV29-1 and TRBJ1-1; 7 bases are shared with TRBD1. Trimming at V came to 4 bases and at J to 4 bases, leaving 6 bases not matched to a gene. The germline gives CDR1 SQVTM, CDR2 ANQGSEA. This CDR3 has 13 amino acids. CDR3 residues: CSVVGGRVTEAFF. The CDR3 region has the DNA TGCAGCGTTGTAGGGGGCCGTGTCACTGAAGCTTTCTTT.

This clonotype was found a few times. The rearrangement joins TRBV20-1 to TRBJ2-7, with 10 bases lining up with TRBD1. Germline CDR1 and CDR2: DFQATT and SNEGSKA (reference sequence). CDR3 length equals 13 residues. With 4 bases clipped from V and 2 bases from J, the junction kept 2 bases outside the gene matches. The CDR3 coding sequence is TGCAGTGCTACCGGACAGGGGGCCTACGAGCAGTACGTC. Amino acid sequence: CSATGQGAYEQYV.

This chain links TRBV9 with TRBJ2-7; possible D gene TRBD2, 6 bases. V was clipped by 4 bases and J by 0 bases, with 14 bases between them. CDR1 is SGDLS and CDR2 is YYNGEE in the germline V gene. This CDR3 spans 15 amino acids. The CDR3 sequence: CASSPGTRASYEQYF. CDR3 DNA: TGTGCCAGCAGCCCAGGGACTCGCGCCTCCTACGAGCAGTACTTC. Variable domain in full (rest from reference TRBV9 and TRBJ2-7): DSGVTQTPKHLITATGQRVTLRCSPRSGDLSVYWYQQSLDQGLQFLIQYYNGEERAKGNILERFSAQQFPDLHSELNLSSLELGDSALYFCASSPGTRASYEQYFGPGTRLTVT.

Here the CDR3 reads CASSQQGLAEAFF. The CDR3 DNA is TGTGCCAGCAGTCAACAGGGGCTCGCTGAAGCTTTCTTT. The genes are TRBV6-6 and TRBJ1-1; 7 nucleotides agree with TRBD1. V lost 5 bases to trimming and J lost 6 bases; unmatched junction nucleotides: 6. Per the germline V gene, CDR1 is MNHNY and CDR2 is SVGAGI (reference sequence). The CDR3 consists of 13 residues.

This clonotype was observed a handful of times. V usage is TRBV19 and J usage is TRBJ2-2; D call uncertain. Germline CDR1 LNHDA, CDR2 SQIVND (reference sequence). V lost 1 base to trimming and J lost 6 bases, with 3 bases between them. The CDR3 spans 12 residues. CDR3 bases: TGTGCCAGTAGTATAGCCCCCGGGGAGCTGTTTTTT. This translates into CASSIAPGELFF.

Here the CDR3 reads CASSQAPGANEQFF. CDR3 DNA: TGCGCCAGCAGCCAGGCCCCGGGGGCAAATGAGCAGTTCTTC. V and J are TRBV4-1 and TRBJ2-1; either TRBD1 or TRBD2 may fit D (6 bases each). The germline gives CDR1 MGHRA, CDR2 YSYEKL. V shed 3 bases and J shed 7 bases, with 13 bases lying between them. CDR3 size: 14 residues.

This chain uses TRBV9 with TRBJ2-1; TRBD2 aligns across 7 bases. V dropped 2 bases and J dropped 2; count of bases not matched to a gene: 4. CDR1 and CDR2 from the germline V gene are SGDLS and YYNGEE. There are 15 residues in the CDR3. Here the CDR3 reads CASSVGGGAYNEQFF. The CDR3 nucleotides are TGTGCCAGCAGCGTGGGCGGGGGAGCCTACAATGAGCAGTTCTTC.

This clonotype was found many times. This chain joins TRBV27 and TRBJ2-5; TRBD2 matches at 12 bases. CDR3 size: 15 residues. The germline gives CDR1 MNHEY, CDR2 SMNVEV (reference sequence). V was clipped by 2 bases and J by 5 bases; unmatched bases: 3. CDR3 nucleotide sequence: TGTGCCAGCAGTTTACTAGCGGGGGGGCGGGAGACCCAGTACTTC. It codes for CASSLLAGGRETQYF.

This clonotype appeared a few times. This sequence joins TRBV19 and TRBJ2-2; no reliable D call. This CDR3 has 13 amino acids. Germline V gene sequence: CDR1 LNHDA, CDR2 SQIVND (reference sequence). Deletions cut 6 bases from V and 4 bases from J, with 9 bases between. Here the CDR3 DNA reads TGTGCCAGTAGCCTGGAAAGCACCGGGGAGCTGTTTTTT. Its translation: CASSLESTGELFF.

CDR3 sequence (DNA): TGCAGTGCTTTGGACCCAAGCTCCTACAATGAGCAGTTCTTC. It specifies CSALDPSSYNEQFF. This chain joins TRBV20-1 and TRBJ2-1, with D hard to call. V gave up 5 bases and J gave up 0 bases, with 11 bases separating them. Germline V gene data show CDR1 as DFQATT and CDR2 as SNEGSKA (reference sequence). The CDR3 runs 14 residues.

This clonotype was recorded many times. The chain combines TRBV6-5 with TRBJ1-4, with 11 nucleotides matching TRBD1. The germline CDR1 and CDR2 sequences are MNHEY and SVGAGI. This CDR3 has 17 residues. The trim removed 2 bases at V and 8 bases at J, leaving 10 bases unmatched. CDR3 amino acids: CASSYGLRTGGLEKLFF. CDR3 nucleotides: TGTGCCAGCAGTTACGGCCTTCGGACAGGGGGCTTAGAAAAACTGTTTTTT.

The chain uses TRBV10-3 and TRBJ2-3; the match to TRBD1 covers 8 bases. The length of the CDR3 is 16 residues. The ends lost 3 bases at V and 6 bases at J; junction bases unmatched: 11. Germline CDR1 reads ENHRY; CDR2 reads SYGVKD. The CDR3 DNA reads TGTGCCATCAGTGACCCCGACAGGGGAATAGACGATACGCAGTATTTT. Amino acid sequence: CAISDPDRGIDDTQYF.

The chain couples TRBV7-3 to TRBJ2-1, with 7 bases that match TRBD2. Germline values: CDR1 SGHTA, CDR2 FQGTGA. This CDR3 contains 17 residues. Trimming removed 4 bases from V and 1 base from J; junction bases left unmatched: 10. The DNA for the CDR3 is TGTGCCAGCAGCTCATACCCAGCGGGAACTTCCTACAATGAGCAGTTCTTC. Its protein product is CASSSYPAGTSYNEQFF.

The rearrangement joins TRBV6-5 to TRBJ2-4, with D perhaps being TRBD1 or TRBD2 (6 bases each). CDR1 is MNHEY and CDR2 is SVGAGI in the germline V gene. The CDR3 spans 16 residues. V gave up 2 bases and J gave up 6 bases, with 17 bases separating them. The CDR3 bases are TGTGCCAGCAGTTACAGAGGGGGGCCCCCTTTAAACATTCAGTACTTC. It yields the protein CASSYRGGPPLNIQYF.

The sample holds a few counts of this clonotype. The rearrangement links TRBV5-1 to TRBJ2-2; tentative D call: TRBD2 (7 bases). The germline CDR1 and CDR2 sequences are SGHRS and YFSETQ. The germline V and J ends were trimmed by 0 bases and 5 bases, with 14 bases remaining between them. This CDR3 is built from 16 residues. The CDR3 DNA reads TGCGCCAGCAGCTTGGCCCGGGGGGCGCTTACCGGGGAGCTGTTTTTT. This sequence encodes CASSLARGALTGELFF.

A few counts support this clonotype. This chain links TRBV7-9 with TRBJ2-7, with D maybe TRBD2 (6 bases). The V and J ends lost 2 bases and 2 bases respectively, with 10 bases between them. CDR3 length equals 14 residues. CDR1 and CDR2 from the germline V gene are SEHNR and FQNEAQ (reference sequence). In DNA, the CDR3 is TGTGCCAGCAGCTTATCCGCGGGGACCTACGAGCAGTACTTC. Its translation: CASSLSAGTYEQYF.

The chain recombines TRBV7-3 with TRBJ2-3; 9 bases are shared with TRBD1. The length of the CDR3 is 17 residues. Trimming removed 2 bases from V and 3 bases from J; junction bases left unmatched: 9. Germline CDR1 reads SGHTA; CDR2 reads FQGTGA. This CDR3 is CASSLFPGQGRTDTQYF. The CDR3, as DNA: TGTGCCAGCAGCTTATTCCCCGGACAGGGGAGGACAGATACGCAGTATTTT.

The table lists this clonotype with a few counts. This chain links TRBV6-1 with TRBJ1-2; D gene uncertain. CDR3 length equals 16 residues. V was clipped by 3 bases and J by 4 bases, with 18 bases between them. CDR1 MNHNS and CDR2 SASEGT come from the germline V gene. CDR3 region: CASSEPLLGGFYGYTF. The CDR3 DNA reads TGTGCCAGCAGTGAGCCTTTACTAGGAGGGTTCTATGGCTACACCTTC.

This clonotype was seen a few times. The chain combines TRBV7-9 with TRBJ1-1, with 7 bases aligning to TRBD1. The ends lost 8 bases at V and 5 bases at J; junction bases unmatched: 11. The germline V gene has CDR1 SEHNR and CDR2 FQNEAQ (reference sequence). The CDR3 has 14 residues. CDR3 amino acids: CASFSTGEGTEAFF. CDR3 in DNA: TGTGCCAGCTTCTCTACAGGGGAGGGTACTGAAGCTTTCTTT.

This clonotype was observed a few times. This chain links TRBV7-9 with TRBJ2-3; TRBD2 agrees at 10 bases. The CDR3 is made up of 17 amino acids. Trimming took 2 bases from V and 0 from J; bases not matched to a gene: 5. The germline V gene has CDR1 SEHNR and CDR2 FQNEAQ (reference sequence). The DNA for the CDR3 is TGTGCCAGCAGCTTATTTACGGGACTAGCGAGCACAGATACGCAGTATTTT. As protein: CASSLFTGLASTDTQYF. The entire variable domain, with the rest obtained from reference TRBV7-9 and TRBJ2-3, is as follows: DTGVSQNPRHKITKRGQNVTFRCDPISEHNRLYWYRQTLGQGPEFLTYFQNEAQLEKSRLLSDRFSAERPKGSFSTLEIQRTEQGDSAMYLCASSLFTGLASTDTQYFGPGTRLTVL.